This T cell receptor beta chain was captured in a study of OX40 agonist ivuxolimab in advanced cancers. Study-level background: Eligibility admitted prior anti-PD-1, anti-PD-L1 or anti-CTLA-4 therapy; about 39% had some.

Clones were sequenced by immunoSEQ multiplex PCR, and TCRdb holds only the in-frame ones, with some missing. The sample includes 66,000 or so clones, about 90% of them seen just once. Here the sequenced sample was CD4+ or CD8+ T cells sorted from blood, taken in a trial of the OX40 agonist ivuxolimab. The clonotype was recovered from an adult with an advanced solid tumor such as melanoma, head and neck, liver or kidney cancer.

CDR3 amino acids: CASSLPSFNQPQHF. As DNA, the CDR3 is TGTGCCAGCAGTTTACCCAGCTTTAATCAGCCCCAGCATTTT. The V and J genes are TRBV28 and TRBJ1-5; D unclear. CDR3 length: 14 amino acids. The germline gives CDR1 MDHEN, CDR2 SYDVKM. The germline V and J ends were trimmed by 2 bases and 4 bases, with 9 bases remaining between them.